These 13 T cell receptor beta chains came from one sample sequenced in a study of cytomegalovirus exposure and HLA in healthy donors. 13 Jbeta primers and 60 Vbeta primers were used for the PCR. Sequenced by immunoSEQ multiplex PCR; TCRdb stores in-frame clones only, minus some. The table records some 120,000 clones, 80% of them present only once. The source material was PBMCs. The receptors derive from a man in his forties in good health and CMV-seronegative.

The DNA of the CDR3 is TGTGCCATCAGTGATCAGGGCAGCACTGAAGCTTTCTTT. This gives the protein CAISDQGSTEAFF. The chain employs TRBV10-3 and TRBJ1-1; the D gene is possibly TRBD1 (5 bases). The CDR3 runs 13 residues. The germline V gene has CDR1 ENHRY and CDR2 SYGVKD. V lost 3 bases, J lost 4 bases, and 9 bases lay in between.

With respect to this clone: Other DNA sequences in the sample encode the same CDR3. This chain links TRBV27 with TRBJ2-7; possibly TRBD1 for D (5 bases). The CDR3 consists of 14 residues. With 4 bases removed from V and 0 bases from J, the gap between germline ends came to 10 bases. Germline assignment: CDR1 MNHEY and CDR2 SMNVEV (reference sequence). CDR3 in DNA: TGTGCCAGCAGTTCAAAGGGGTACTCCTACGAGCAGTACTTC. Translation: CASSSKGYSYEQYF.

The chain joins TRBV7-8 to TRBJ2-5; 7 bases line up with TRBD1. The germline V gene has CDR1 SGHVS and CDR2 FQNEAQ. Trimming took 0 bases from V and 2 from J; bases not matched to a gene: 6. The CDR3 sequence is 16 residues long. The CDR3 DNA sequence: TGTGCCAGCAGCTTAGCATACAGGACAGGACAAGAGACCCAGTACTTC. This encodes CASSLAYRTGQETQYF.

The chain has TRBV6-5 and TRBJ2-1; 10 bases agree with TRBD2. The CDR3 has 12 amino acids. J gave up 13 bases and V 6 bases, and 6 bases lay outside the gene matches. Germline CDR1 reads MNHEY; CDR2 reads SVGAGI. The CDR3 spells CASRSSSGSQFF. DNA of the CDR3: TGTGCCAGCAGGTCTTCTAGCGGGAGCCAGTTCTTC.

The rearrangement uses TRBV4-1 and TRBJ2-7; tentative D call: TRBD2 (6 bases). Between the trimmed V and J ends, which lost 0 bases and 4 bases, there was a span of 10 bases. There are 14 residues in the CDR3. From germline, CDR1 is MGHRA and CDR2 YSYEKL. In DNA, the CDR3 is TGCGCCAGCAGCCAAGAGGAGGGCCGGTACGAGCAGTACTTC. Translated, it gives CASSQEEGRYEQYF.

The chain joins TRBV5-4 to TRBJ2-2; maybe TRBD1 (6 bases). CDR3 length equals 13 residues. Germline CDR1 and CDR2: SGHNT and YYREEE (reference sequence). Trimming removed 7 bases at V and 4 bases at J, with 11 bases between. CDR3 bases: TGTGCCAGCGAGGTAGGGGGCACCGGGGAGCTGTTTTTT. Encoded protein: CASEVGGTGELFF.

This chain joins TRBV19 and TRBJ1-6; 7 bases align to TRBD1. Germline CDR1 LNHDA, CDR2 SQIVND (reference sequence). V lost 5 bases to trimming and J lost 9 bases; unmatched junction nucleotides: 7. This CDR3 is 14 amino acids long. CDR3 bases: TGTGCCAGTAGTTACCTCGGGACAGCTTCACCCCTCCACTTT. Encoded protein: CASSYLGTASPLHF. The full variable domain, rest sourced from reference TRBV19 and TRBJ1-6, is DGGITQSPKYLFRKEGQNVTLSCEQNLNHDAMYWYRQDPGQGLRLIYYSQIVNDFQKGDIAEGYSVSREKKESFPLTVTSAQKNPTAFYLCASSYLGTASPLHFGNGTRLTVT.

The chain uses TRBV7-6 and TRBJ2-2; 11 nucleotides agree with TRBD1. The germline V gene has CDR1 SGHVS and CDR2 FNYEAQ. V was clipped by 5 bases and J by 4 bases; unmatched bases: 3. The CDR3 spans 15 residues. This CDR3 is CASSPGTGGTGELFF. The CDR3 DNA is TGTGCCAGCAGCCCCGGGACAGGGGGCACCGGGGAGCTGTTTTTT.

The chain uses TRBV29-1 and TRBJ1-1; 7 bases line up with TRBD1. The V gene end was trimmed by 7 bases and the J gene end by 6 bases; junction bases not matched to a gene: 11. The germline gives CDR1 SQVTM, CDR2 ANQGSEA. This CDR3 is 13 amino acids long. Here the CDR3 DNA reads TGCAGCGCATATGGAGGGGGCGCCGCTGAAGCTTTCTTT. Amino acid sequence: CSAYGGGAAEAFF.

This clone was seen a handful of times. The chain uses TRBV6-5 and TRBJ1-2, with a tentative D call TRBD1 (5 bases). Germline V CDR1 and CDR2: MNHEY, SVGAGI. V was cut by 8 bases and J by 8 bases, with 12 bases left in between. This CDR3 has 11 amino acids. CDR3 region: CASSGGPGYTF. CDR3 DNA: TGTGCCAGCTCCGGGGGTCCCGGCTACACCTTC.

The chain has TRBV18 and TRBJ2-7; D not resolved. CDR1 KGHSH and CDR2 LQKENI come from the germline V gene. This CDR3 region has 13 residues. V dropped 2 bases and J dropped 0 bases, with 5 bases sitting between them. CDR3 amino acids: CASSPVSSYEQYF. CDR3 DNA sequence: TGTGCCAGCTCACCAGTGAGCTCCTACGAGCAGTACTTC. Combining the CDR3 with reference TRBV18 and TRBJ2-7 gives the whole variable domain NAGVMQNPRHLVRRRGQEARLRCSPMKGHSHVYWYRQLPEEGLKFMVYLQKENIIDESGMPKERFSAEFPKEGPSILRIQQVVRGDSAAYFCASSPVSSYEQYFGPGTRLTVT.

V is TRBV2 and J is TRBJ2-5; D is possibly TRBD1 (6 bases). CDR3 length: 14 residues. V was trimmed by 8 bases and J by 5 bases, leaving 18 bases between them. Germline CDR1 is SNHLY and CDR2 is FYNNEI. CDR3 in DNA: TGTGCCAGCGGCGGACAGAGGGCTGGTGAGACCCAGTACTTC. This encodes CASGGQRAGETQYF.

Note on this clone: The junction departs from the called germline gene at one end, perhaps through a read error. The sample carries other DNA sequences with the same CDR3. The CDR3 here is CASSLPGQANTEAFF. CDR3 nucleotide sequence: TGTGCCAGTAGCTTGCCGGGACAGGCGAACACTGAAGCTTTCTTT. V gene TRBV5-4 combines with J gene TRBJ1-1; 8 nucleotides line up with TRBD1. The V gene's germline CDR1 is SGHNT and CDR2 YYREEE (reference sequence). The CDR3 contains 15 residues.